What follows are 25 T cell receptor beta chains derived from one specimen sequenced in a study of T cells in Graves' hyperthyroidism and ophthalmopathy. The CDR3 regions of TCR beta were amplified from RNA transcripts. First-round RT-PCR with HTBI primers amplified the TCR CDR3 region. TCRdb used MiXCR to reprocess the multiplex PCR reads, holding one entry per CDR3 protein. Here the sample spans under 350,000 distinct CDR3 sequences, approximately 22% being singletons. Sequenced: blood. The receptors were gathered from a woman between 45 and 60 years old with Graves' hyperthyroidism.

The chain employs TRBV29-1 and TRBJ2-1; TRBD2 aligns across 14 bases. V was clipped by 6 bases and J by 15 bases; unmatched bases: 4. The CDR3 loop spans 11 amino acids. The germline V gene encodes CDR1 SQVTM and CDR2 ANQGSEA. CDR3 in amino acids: CSVGLAGGLFF. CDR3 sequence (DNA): TGCAGCGTCGGACTAGCGGGAGGATTGTTCTTC.

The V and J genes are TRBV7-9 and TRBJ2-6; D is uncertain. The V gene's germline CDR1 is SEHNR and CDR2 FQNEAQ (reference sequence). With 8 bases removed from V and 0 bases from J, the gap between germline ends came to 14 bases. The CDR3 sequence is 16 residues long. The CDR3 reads CASEPSRNSGANVLTF. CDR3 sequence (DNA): TGTGCCAGCGAACCCTCCCGCAACTCTGGGGCCAACGTCCTGACTTTC.

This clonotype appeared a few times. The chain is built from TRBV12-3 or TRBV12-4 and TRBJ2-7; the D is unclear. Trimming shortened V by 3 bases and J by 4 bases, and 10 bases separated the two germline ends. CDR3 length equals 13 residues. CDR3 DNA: TGTGCCAGCAGTTTTGGGTGGGGTTACGAGCAGTACTTC. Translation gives CASSFGWGYEQYF.

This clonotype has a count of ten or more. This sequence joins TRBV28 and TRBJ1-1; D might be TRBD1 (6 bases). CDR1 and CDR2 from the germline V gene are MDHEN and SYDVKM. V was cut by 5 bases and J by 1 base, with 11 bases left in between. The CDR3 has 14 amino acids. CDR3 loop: CASSPPGQNTEAFF. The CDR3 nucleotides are TGTGCCAGCAGTCCCCCGGGACAGAACACTGAAGCTTTCTTT. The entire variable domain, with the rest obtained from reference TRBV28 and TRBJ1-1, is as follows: DVKVTQSSRYLVKRTGEKVFLECVQDMDHENMFWYRQDPGLGLRLIYFSYDVKMKEKGDIPEGYSVSREKKERFSLILESASTNQTSMYLCASSPPGQNTEAFFGQGTRLTVV.

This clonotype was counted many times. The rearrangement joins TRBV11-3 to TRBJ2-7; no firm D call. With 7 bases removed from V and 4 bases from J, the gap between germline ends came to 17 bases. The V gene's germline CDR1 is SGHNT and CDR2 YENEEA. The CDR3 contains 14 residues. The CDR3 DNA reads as TGTGCCAGCACCACAACCCCCTCGGAATACGAGCAGTACTTC. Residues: CASTTTPSEYEQYF.

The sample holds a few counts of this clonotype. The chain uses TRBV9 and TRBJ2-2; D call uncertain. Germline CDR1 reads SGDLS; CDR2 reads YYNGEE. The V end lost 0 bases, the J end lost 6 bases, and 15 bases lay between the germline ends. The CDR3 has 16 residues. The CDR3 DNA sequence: TGTGCCAGCAGCGTAGATGTTAGTCCGGGCTCCGGGGAGCTGTTTTTT. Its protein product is CASSVDVSPGSGELFF.

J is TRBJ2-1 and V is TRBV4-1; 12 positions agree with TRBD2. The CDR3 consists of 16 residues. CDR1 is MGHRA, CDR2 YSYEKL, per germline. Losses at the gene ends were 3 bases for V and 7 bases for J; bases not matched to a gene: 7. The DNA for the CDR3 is TGCGCCAGCAGCCATAAGACTAGCGGGGGTTCGAATGAGCAGTTCTTC. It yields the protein CASSHKTSGGSNEQFF.

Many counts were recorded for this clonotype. CDR3 region: CACRESPHEQYF. In nucleotides, the CDR3 is TGTGCCTGTCGGGAGAGTCCACACGAGCAGTACTTC. The rearrangement joins TRBV28 to TRBJ2-7, with D tentatively TRBD2 (6 bases). The CDR3 runs 12 residues. Germline V lookup: CDR1 MDHEN, CDR2 SYDVKM. V gave up 11 bases and J gave up 5 bases, with 16 bases separating them.

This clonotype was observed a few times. The CDR3 region is CASSQEAQSTEQFF. CDR3 nucleotides: TGTGCCAGCAGCCAGGAGGCCCAGTCGACTGAGCAGTTCTTC. The chain uses TRBV11-2 and TRBJ2-1, with D possibly being TRBD2 (5 bases). Trimming stripped 5 bases from V and 9 bases from J, with 17 bases between. This CDR3 has 14 amino acids. Per the germline V gene, CDR1 is SGHAT and CDR2 is FQNNGV.

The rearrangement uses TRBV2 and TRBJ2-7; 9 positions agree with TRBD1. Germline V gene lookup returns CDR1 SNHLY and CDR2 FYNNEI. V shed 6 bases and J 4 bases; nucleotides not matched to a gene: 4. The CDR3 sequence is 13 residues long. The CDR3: CASRVGQGYEQYF. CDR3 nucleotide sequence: TGTGCCAGCAGAGTGGGACAGGGATACGAGCAGTACTTC.

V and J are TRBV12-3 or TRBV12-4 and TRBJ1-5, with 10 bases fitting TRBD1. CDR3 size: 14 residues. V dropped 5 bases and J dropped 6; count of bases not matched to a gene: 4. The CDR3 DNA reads TGTGCCAGCAGTCGGGACAGGGGAGGTCAGCCCCAGCATTTT. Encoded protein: CASSRDRGGQPQHF.

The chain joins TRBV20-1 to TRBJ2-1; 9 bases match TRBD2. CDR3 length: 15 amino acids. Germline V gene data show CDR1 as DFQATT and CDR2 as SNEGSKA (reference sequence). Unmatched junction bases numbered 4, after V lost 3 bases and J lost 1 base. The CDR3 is CSARLAGTSYNEQFF. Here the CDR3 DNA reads TGCAGTGCTAGGCTAGCGGGAACTTCCTACAATGAGCAGTTCTTC.

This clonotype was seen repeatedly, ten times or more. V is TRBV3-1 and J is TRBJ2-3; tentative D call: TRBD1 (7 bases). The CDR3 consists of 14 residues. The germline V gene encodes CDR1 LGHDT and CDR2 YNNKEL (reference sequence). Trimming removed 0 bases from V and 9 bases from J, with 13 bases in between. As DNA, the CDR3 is TGTGCCAGCAGCCAAGAGCGGAGGGGGCGAACGCAGTATTTT. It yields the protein CASSQERRGRTQYF.

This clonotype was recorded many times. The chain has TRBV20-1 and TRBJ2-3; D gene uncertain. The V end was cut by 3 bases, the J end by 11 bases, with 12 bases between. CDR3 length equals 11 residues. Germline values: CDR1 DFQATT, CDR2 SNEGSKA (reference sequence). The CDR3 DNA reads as TGCAGTGCTAGTAAGCTACCAGGGCAGTATTTT. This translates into CSASKLPGQYF.

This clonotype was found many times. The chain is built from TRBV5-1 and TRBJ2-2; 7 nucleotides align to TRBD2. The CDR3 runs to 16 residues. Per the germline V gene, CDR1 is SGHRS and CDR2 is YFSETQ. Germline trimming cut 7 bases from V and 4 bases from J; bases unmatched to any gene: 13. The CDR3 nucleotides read TGCGCCAGCGGAAAAACTAGCGTACGAACCACCGGGGAGCTGTTTTTT. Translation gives CASGKTSVRTTGELFF.

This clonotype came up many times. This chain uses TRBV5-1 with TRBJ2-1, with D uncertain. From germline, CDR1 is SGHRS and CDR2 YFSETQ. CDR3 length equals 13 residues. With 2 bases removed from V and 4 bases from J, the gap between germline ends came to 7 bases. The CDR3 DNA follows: TGCGCCAGCAGCTTCGGGCGGTACAATGAGCAGTTCTTC. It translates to CASSFGRYNEQFF. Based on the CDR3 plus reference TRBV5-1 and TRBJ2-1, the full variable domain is KAGVTQTPRYLIKTRGQQVTLSCSPISGHRSVSWYQQTPGQGLQFLFEYFSETQRNKGNFPGRFSGRQFSNSRSEMNVSTLELGDSALYLCASSFGRYNEQFFGPGTRLTVL.

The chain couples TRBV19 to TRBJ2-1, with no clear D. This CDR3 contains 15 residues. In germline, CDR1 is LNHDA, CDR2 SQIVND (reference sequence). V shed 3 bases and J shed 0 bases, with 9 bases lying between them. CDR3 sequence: CASSMSRSSYNEQFF. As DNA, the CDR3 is TGTGCCAGTAGTATGTCCCGGAGCTCCTACAATGAGCAGTTCTTC.

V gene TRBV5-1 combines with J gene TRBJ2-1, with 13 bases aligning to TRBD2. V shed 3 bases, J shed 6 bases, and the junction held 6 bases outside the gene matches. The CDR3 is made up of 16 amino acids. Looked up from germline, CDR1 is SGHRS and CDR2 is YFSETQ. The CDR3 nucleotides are TGCGCCAGCAGCTCCTTACTAGCGGGGGGGAGCAATGAGCAGTTCTTC. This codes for CASSSLLAGGSNEQFF. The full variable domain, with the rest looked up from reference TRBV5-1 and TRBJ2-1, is KAGVTQTPRYLIKTRGQQVTLSCSPISGHRSVSWYQQTPGQGLQFLFEYFSETQRNKGNFPGRFSGRQFSNSRSEMNVSTLELGDSALYLCASSSLLAGGSNEQFFGPGTRLTVL.

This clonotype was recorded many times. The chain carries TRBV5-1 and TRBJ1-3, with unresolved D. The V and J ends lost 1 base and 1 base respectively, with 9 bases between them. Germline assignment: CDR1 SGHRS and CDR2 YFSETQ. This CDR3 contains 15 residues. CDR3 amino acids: CASSLTRGSGNTIYF. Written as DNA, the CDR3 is TGCGCCAGCAGCTTGACGCGGGGATCTGGAAACACCATATATTTT.

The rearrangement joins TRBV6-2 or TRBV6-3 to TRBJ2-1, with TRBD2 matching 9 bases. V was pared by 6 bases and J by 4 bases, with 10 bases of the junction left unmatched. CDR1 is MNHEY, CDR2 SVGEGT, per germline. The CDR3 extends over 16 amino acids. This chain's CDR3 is CASRPRGGREYNEQFF. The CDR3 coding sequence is TGTGCCAGCAGACCCAGGGGCGGGAGGGAATACAATGAGCAGTTCTTC.

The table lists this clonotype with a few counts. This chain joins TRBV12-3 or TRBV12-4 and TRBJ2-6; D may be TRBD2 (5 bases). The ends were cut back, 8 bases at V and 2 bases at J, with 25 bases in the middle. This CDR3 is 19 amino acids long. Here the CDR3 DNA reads TGTGCCAGCCGCCCGGGAATAATTTCACGCCACCCTGGGGCCAACGTCCTGACTTTC. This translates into CASRPGIISRHPGANVLTF.

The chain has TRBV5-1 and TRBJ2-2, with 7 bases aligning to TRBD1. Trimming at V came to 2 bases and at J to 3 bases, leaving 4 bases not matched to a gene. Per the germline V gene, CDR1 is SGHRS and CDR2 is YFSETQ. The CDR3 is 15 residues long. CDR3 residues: CASSFRDRYTGELFF. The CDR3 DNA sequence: TGCGCCAGCAGCTTCCGGGACAGATACACCGGGGAGCTGTTTTTT.

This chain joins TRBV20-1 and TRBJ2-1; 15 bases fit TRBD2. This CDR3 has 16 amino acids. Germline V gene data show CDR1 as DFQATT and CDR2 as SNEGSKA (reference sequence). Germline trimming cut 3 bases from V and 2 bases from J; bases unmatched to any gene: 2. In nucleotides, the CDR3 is TGCAGTGCTAGGGGACTAGCGGGGGGAACCTACAATGAGCAGTTCTTC. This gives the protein CSARGLAGGTYNEQFF.

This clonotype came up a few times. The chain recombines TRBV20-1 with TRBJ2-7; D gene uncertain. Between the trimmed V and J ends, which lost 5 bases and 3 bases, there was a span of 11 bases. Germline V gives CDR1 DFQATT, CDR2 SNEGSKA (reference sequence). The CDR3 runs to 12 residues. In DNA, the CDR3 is TGCAGTGCTTGGATTAGGGACTACGAGCAGTACTTC. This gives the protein CSAWIRDYEQYF.

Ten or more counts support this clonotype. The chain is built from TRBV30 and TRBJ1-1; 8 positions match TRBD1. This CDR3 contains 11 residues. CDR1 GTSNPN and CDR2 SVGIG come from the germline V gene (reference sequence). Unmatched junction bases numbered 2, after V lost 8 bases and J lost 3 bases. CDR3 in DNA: TGTGCCACAGGGGGGTACACTGAAGCTTTCTTT. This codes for CATGGYTEAFF.